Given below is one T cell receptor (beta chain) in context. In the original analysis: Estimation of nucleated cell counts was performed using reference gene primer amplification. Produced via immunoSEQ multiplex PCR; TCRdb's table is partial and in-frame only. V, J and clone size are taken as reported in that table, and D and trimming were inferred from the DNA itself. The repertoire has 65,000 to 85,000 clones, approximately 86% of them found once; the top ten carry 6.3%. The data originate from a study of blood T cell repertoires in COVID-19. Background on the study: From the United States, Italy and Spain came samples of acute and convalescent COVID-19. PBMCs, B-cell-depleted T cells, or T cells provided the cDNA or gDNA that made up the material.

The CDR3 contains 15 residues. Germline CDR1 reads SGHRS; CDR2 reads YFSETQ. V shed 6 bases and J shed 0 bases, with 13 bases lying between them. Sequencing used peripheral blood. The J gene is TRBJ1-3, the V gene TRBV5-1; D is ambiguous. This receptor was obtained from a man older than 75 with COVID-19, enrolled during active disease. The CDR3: CASTPGGYSGNTIYF. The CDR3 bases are TGCGCCAGCACCCCCGGCGGTTACTCTGGAAACACCATATATTTT.